The rows below give T cell receptor beta chains drawn from one sample of a study of graft-versus-host responses after intestinal transplantation. What these receptors recognize is not known. This table comes from immunoSEQ multiplex PCR, and its TCRdb copy is limited to in-frame clones, with some not included. Among fewer than 90,000 clones listed, approximately 94% were seen once. The sample in question was unstimulated CD4+ T cells sorted from spleen or lymph node cells, obtained before transplant. The receptors shown here come from a human donor who was the organ donor for an intestinal transplant. The CDR3 runs from the conserved cysteine through the conserved F or W. A D gene is named only where the DNA matches it firmly. Only some rows state a clone size, as once, few, many or a class for expanded clones.

>TRBD1|.|TRBV6-5|TRBJ2-2
CATGTGNTGELFF
TGTGCCACCGGGACAGGGAACACCGGGGAGCTGTTTTTT
>.|.|TRBV6-7|TRBJ2-1
CASSYRGRRMNNEQFF
TGTGCCAGCAGTTACCGGGGGCGCCGGATGAACAATGAGCAGTTCTTC
>.|.|TRBV7-8|TRBJ1-1
CASSLDRLGAFF
TGTGCCAGCAGCTTAGATCGTCTGGGAGCTTTCTTT
>.|.|TRBV5-1|TRBJ2-5
CASSLAWAGGPQETQYF
TGCGCCAGCAGCTTGGCCTGGGCAGGCGGGCCACAAGAGACCCAGTACTTC
>TRBD2|.|TRBV18|TRBJ2-3
CASSGTSGTDTQYF
TGTGCCAGCTCCGGGACTAGCGGTACAGATACGCAGTATTTT
>TRBD1|.|TRBV11-3|TRBJ2-7
CASSRTGTGPSYEQYF
TGTGCCAGCAGCCGAACCGGGACAGGGCCGTCCTACGAGCAGTACTTC
>.|few|TRBV6-1|TRBJ2-7
CASLLARGPYEQYF
TGTGCCAGCCTCCTGGCCAGGGGACCCTACGAGCAGTACTTC
>TRBD1|.|TRBV18|TRBJ1-2
CASSRTGTGDYGYTF
TGTGCCAGCTCACGAACCGGGACAGGGGACTATGGCTACACCTTC
>.|.|TRBV6-6|TRBJ2-5
CASSYSRETQYF
TGTGCCAGCAGTTACTCGAGGGAGACCCAGTACTTC
>TRBD1|.|TRBV6-5|TRBJ1-6
CASGRDSDNSPLHF
TGTGCCAGCGGCCGGGACAGCGATAATTCACCCCTCCACTTT
>TRBD1|.|TRBV9|TRBJ2-2
CASSVGTGASTGELFF
TGTGCCAGCAGCGTAGGGACAGGGGCTAGCACCGGGGAGCTGTTTTTT
>TRBD1|.|TRBV2|TRBJ1-1
CASRWDRGNTEAFF
TGTGCCAGCAGGTGGGACAGGGGGAACACTGAAGCTTTCTTT
>.|.|TRBV21-1|TRBJ1-2
CASSKGTNYGYTF
TGTGCCAGCAGCAAAGGGACAAACTATGGCTACACCTTC
>.|.|TRBV5-4|TRBJ2-2
CASSSGGREAGELFF
TGTGCCAGCAGCTCAGGCGGCAGGGAGGCCGGGGAGCTGTTTTTT
>.|.|TRBV12-5|TRBJ2-3
CASGRDPDTQYF
TGTGCTAGTGGCCGGGACCCAGATACGCAGTATTTT
>.|.|TRBV6-5|TRBJ1-1
CASSRSTTEAFF
TGTGCCAGCAGTCGTTCAACCACTGAAGCTTTCTTT
>.|.|TRBV7-9|TRBJ1-4
CASSLTAGTNEKLFF
TGTGCCAGCAGCTTAACGGCAGGGACTAATGAAAAACTGTTTTTT
>.|.|TRBV7-2|TRBJ2-5
CASSSRTGFGETQYF
TGTGCCAGCAGTTCAAGAACAGGGTTTGGAGAGACCCAGTACTTC
>TRBD1|.|TRBV6-1|TRBJ1-5
CASRQGQQGNQPQHF
TGTGCCAGCCGACAGGGACAACAAGGCAATCAGCCCCAGCATTTT
>.|.|TRBV5-1|TRBJ1-6
CASSLYGGDSPLHF
TGCGCCAGCAGCTTGTACGGGGGCGATTCACCCCTCCACTTT
>.|few|TRBV7-9|TRBJ1-3
CASSPQGNTIYF
TGTGCCAGCAGTCCCCAGGGTAACACCATATATTTT
>.|.|TRBV7-2|TRBJ2-5
CASSPKGGETQYF
TGTGCCAGCAGTCCGAAGGGCGGGGAGACCCAGTACTTC
>TRBD2|.|TRBV10-1|TRBJ2-5
CASSDRTSGGETQYF
TGCGCCAGCAGTGACAGGACTAGCGGGGGGGAGACCCAGTACTTC
>.|.|TRBV11-2|TRBJ2-5
CASSLGIQETQYF
TGTGCCAGCAGCTTGGGAATTCAAGAGACCCAGTACTTC
>.|.|TRBV6-5|TRBJ2-7
CASSYGRDNYYEQYF
TGTGCCAGCAGCTATGGCCGGGACAACTACTACGAGCAGTACTTC
>TRBD2|.|TRBV28|TRBJ2-5
CASSPAGPQETQYF
TGTGCCAGCAGTCCAGCGGGGCCCCAAGAGACCCAGTACTTC
>.|.|TRBV2|TRBJ1-4
CASSDRGGPEKLFF
TGTGCCAGCAGTGACCGGGGTGGACCAGAAAAACTGTTTTTT
>.|few|TRBV7-2|TRBJ2-7
CASSTQLSYEQYF
TGTGCCAGCAGCACCCAACTCTCCTACGAGCAGTACTTC
>.|.|TRBV5-1|TRBJ1-2
CASSNLVGLDRGYTF
TGCGCCAGCAGCAATCTAGTGGGATTAGATCGAGGCTACACCTTC
>.|.|TRBV29-1|TRBJ1-2
CSVGGTGTTNYGYTF
TGCAGCGTTGGAGGAACAGGTACAACTAACTATGGCTACACCTTC
>.|.|TRBV5-1|TRBJ1-2
CASSLEWDGYTF
TGCGCCAGCAGCTTGGAATGGGATGGCTACACCTTC
>TRBD2|few|TRBV5-4|TRBJ2-5
CASSKGTSGGGGTQYF
TGTGCCAGCAGCAAGGGGACTAGCGGGGGAGGTGGGACCCAGTACTTC
>.|.|TRBV30|TRBJ1-3
CAWRRDSNSGNTIYF
TGTGCCTGGAGAAGGGACTCCAACTCTGGAAACACCATATATTTT
>TRBD2|.|TRBV2|TRBJ2-3
CASRSRGAPSDTQYF
TGTGCCAGCAGGTCGCGGGGGGCCCCCTCAGATACGCAGTATTTT
>.|.|TRBV5-5|TRBJ1-1
CASSLVSGNPEAFF
TGTGCCAGCAGCTTGGTTTCAGGGAACCCTGAAGCTTTCTTT
>.|once|TRBV9|TRBJ2-2
CASSPRGASTNTGELFF
TGTGCCAGCAGCCCAAGGGGGGCCTCTACGAACACCGGGGAGCTGTTTTTT
>.|.|TRBV6-1|TRBJ1-1
CASNLRRTVNTEAFF
TGTGCCAGCAATCTCCGAAGGACGGTGAACACTGAAGCTTTCTTT
>.|.|TRBV15|TRBJ1-1
CATSRETSDTEAFF
TGTGCCACCAGCAGAGAGACGTCAGACACTGAAGCTTTCTTT
>.|once|TRBV5-1|TRBJ2-7
CASSLLGATYEQYF
TGCGCCAGCAGCTTGTTGGGAGCTACCTACGAGCAGTACTTC
>.|.|TRBV27|TRBJ2-6
CASSFRGSGANVLTF
TGTGCCAGCAGTTTCAGGGGATCTGGGGCCAACGTCCTGACTTTC
>TRBD2|.|TRBV5-1|TRBJ2-3
CASSLSLPLAGGDTDTQYF
TGCGCCAGCAGCTTGTCGTTACCCCTAGCGGGGGGCGACACAGATACGCAGTATTTT
>.|.|TRBV6-5|TRBJ2-2
CAISEPGRTGELFF
TGTGCCATCAGTGAGCCAGGGAGGACCGGGGAGCTGTTTTTT
>.|.|TRBV28|TRBJ2-1
CASGVGASSYNEQFF
TGTGCCAGCGGAGTGGGGGCGAGCTCCTACAATGAGCAGTTCTTC
>.|.|TRBV18|TRBJ1-1
CASSPQANTEAFF
TGTGCCAGCTCACCACAGGCGAACACTGAAGCTTTCTTT
>.|.|TRBV6-9|TRBJ1-5
CASGADNQPQHF
TGTGCCAGCGGGGCCGATAATCAGCCCCAGCATTTT
>TRBD1|.|TRBV6-5|TRBJ1-2
CASSLTGVYGYTF
TGTGCCAGCAGTTTAACAGGGGTCTATGGCTACACCTTC
>TRBD1|.|TRBV18|TRBJ2-7
CASSPAVGTGGYEQYF
TGTGCCAGCTCACCAGCAGTCGGGACAGGGGGCTACGAGCAGTACTTC
>.|.|TRBV28|TRBJ1-4
CASRIHNQGLTGGKLFF
TGTGCCAGCAGAATACATAATCAAGGCCTTACGGGGGGAAAACTGTTTTTT
>.|.|TRBV9|TRBJ1-1
CTSSYRVMGTEAFF
TGTACCAGCAGCTACAGGGTCATGGGCACTGAAGCTTTCTTT
>.|.|TRBV9|TRBJ2-5
CASSVDAGKETQYF
TGTGCCAGCAGCGTAGACGCAGGGAAAGAGACCCAGTACTTC
>TRBD2|.|TRBV7-3|TRBJ2-5
CASSFPLRTSGGRKTQYF
TGTGCCAGCAGCTTCCCCCTCAGGACTAGCGGGGGTAGGAAGACCCAGTACTTC
>TRBD1|.|TRBV9|TRBJ2-7
CASSPSTGVSSYEQYF
TGTGCCAGCAGCCCCTCGACAGGGGTAAGCTCCTACGAGCAGTACTTC
>TRBD2|.|TRBV7-8|TRBJ2-5
CASSALTGTTETQYF
TGTGCCAGCAGCGCACTAACCGGGACTACGGAGACCCAGTACTTC
>TRBD2|.|TRBV5-1|TRBJ2-2
CASSPGVSGGTGELFF
TGCGCCAGCAGCCCCGGAGTTAGCGGGGGGACCGGGGAGCTGTTTTTT
>.|once|TRBV7-2|TRBJ2-1
CASSLPTGRGIYGEQFF
TGTGCCAGCAGCTTACCCACCGGGCGGGGTATATACGGTGAGCAGTTCTTC
>.|.|TRBV20-1|TRBJ2-7
CSVNYEQYF
TGCAGCGTTAACTACGAGCAGTACTTC
>.|.|TRBV12-1|TRBJ2-7
CASSYSGTDYEQYF
TGTGCCAGCAGCTATAGCGGGACGGACTACGAGCAGTACTTC
>.|once|TRBV7-9|TRBJ2-4
CASSLAGLGVGNIQYF
TGTGCCAGCAGCTTAGCTGGGTTGGGGGTCGGAAACATTCAGTACTTC
>.|.|TRBV11-2|TRBJ2-7
CASSLAGAYEQYF
TGTGCCAGCAGCTTAGCCGGGGCGTACGAGCAGTACTTC
>TRBD1|few|TRBV7-2|TRBJ2-1
CASSSDSSGTGYNEQFF
TGTGCCAGCAGCTCAGACTCGTCCGGGACAGGGTACAATGAGCAGTTCTTC